This T cell receptor beta chain was sequenced for a study of sequential checkpoint blockade in melanoma. V dropped 5 bases and J dropped 0 bases, with 11 bases sitting between them. Germline V CDR1 and CDR2: SQVTM, ANQGSEA. The CDR3 loop spans 14 amino acids. This sample's treatment: randomized to nivolumab then ipilimumab (arm A) or the reverse (arm B). Data came from immunoSEQ multiplex PCR; TCRdb stores just in-frame clones and leaves some out. The sample records under 3,500 clones, roughly 50% being singletons. The J gene is TRBJ2-4, the V gene TRBV29-1; maybe TRBD2 (5 bases). The sample was CD8+ T cells sorted from blood (inferred from file names), taken from a patient given nivolumab and ipilimumab in sequence. The sequence derives from a human donor with melanoma. CDR3 bases: TGCAGCGTTAATGACGGACTAGCCAAAAACATTCAGTACTTC. Its protein product is CSVNDGLAKNIQYF.